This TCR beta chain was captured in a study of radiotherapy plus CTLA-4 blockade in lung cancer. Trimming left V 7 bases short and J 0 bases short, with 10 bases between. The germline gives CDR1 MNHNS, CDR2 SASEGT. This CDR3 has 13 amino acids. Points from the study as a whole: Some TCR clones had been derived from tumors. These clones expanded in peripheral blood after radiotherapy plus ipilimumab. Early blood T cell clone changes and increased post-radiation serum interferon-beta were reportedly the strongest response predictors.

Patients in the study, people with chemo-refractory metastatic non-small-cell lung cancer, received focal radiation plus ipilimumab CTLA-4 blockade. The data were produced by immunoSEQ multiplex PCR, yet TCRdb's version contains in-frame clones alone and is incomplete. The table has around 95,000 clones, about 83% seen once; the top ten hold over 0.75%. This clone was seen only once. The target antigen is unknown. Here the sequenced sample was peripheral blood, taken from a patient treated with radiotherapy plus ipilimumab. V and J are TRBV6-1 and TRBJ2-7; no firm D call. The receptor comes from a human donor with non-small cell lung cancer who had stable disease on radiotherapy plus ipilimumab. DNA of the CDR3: TGTGCCAGCACCATAGCTGCCTCCTACGAGCAGTACTTC. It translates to CASTIAASYEQYF.